This T cell receptor (beta chain) was sequenced for a study of cytomegalovirus exposure and HLA in healthy donors. Regarding the study as a whole: Some 150 TCR beta chains were listed as cytomegalovirus-associated.

PCR used 60 Vbeta primers and 13 Jbeta primers. Sequencing used immunoSEQ multiplex PCR; TCRdb keeps in-frame clones, though not all of them. The sample shows fewer than 150,000 clones, 70% to 75% of them seen only once. With regard to this clone: Its cognate antigen is unknown.

The ends were cut back, 8 bases at V and 8 bases at J, with 13 bases in the middle. CDR3 length: 13 residues. Per germline, CDR1 LNHDA and CDR2 SQIVND (reference sequence). The TCR sequence derives from a human donor in good health. The rearrangement uses TRBV19 and TRBJ1-6, with D possibly being TRBD1 (6 bases). Sequencing was performed on PBMCs. CDR3 sequence reads: CASRQGPDSPLHF. The CDR3 region has the DNA TGTGCCAGTCGCCAGGGGCCTGATTCACCCCTCCACTTT.